The rows below give T cell receptor beta chains drawn from one sample of a study of T cell responses to AZD1222 COVID-19 vaccine. Measured with immunoSEQ multiplex PCR; TCRdb has only the in-frame clones, and not every one. The table includes fewer than 120,000 clones, about 87% detected once. This sample comprised peripheral blood, obtained on day 0 of AZD1222 vaccination. Receptor source: an adult in good health. The CDR3 runs from the conserved cysteine through the conserved F or W. The D gene is left open where the match is weak. Size is omitted from some rows. Given values are once, few, many or a class for expanded clones.

clone_size j_call v_call d_call cdr3_aa cdr3_nt
few TRBJ1-1 TRBV6-5 . CASKRILNTEAFF TGTGCCTCAAAGAGAATTTTGAACACTGAAGCTTTCTTT
few TRBJ2-1 TRBV30 TRBD2 CAWRWTSEHNEQFF TGTGCCTGGAGATGGACTAGCGAGCACAATGAGCAGTTCTTC
. TRBJ1-5 TRBV11-2 . CASSLQDSNQPQHF TGTGCCAGCAGCTTACAGGATAGCAATCAGCCCCAGCATTTT
. TRBJ2-7 TRBV15 TRBD2 CATSSNRLAGEQYF TGTGCCACCAGCTCTAATCGACTAGCGGGTGAGCAGTACTTC
. TRBJ2-5 TRBV2 . CASRGGTNQETQYF TGTGCCAGCAGGGGCGGGACAAACCAAGAGACCCAGTACTTC
once TRBJ1-1 TRBV4-2 TRBD1 CASSPSLGGTGPPGPEAFF TGTGCCAGCAGCCCCTCTCTTGGCGGGACAGGTCCTCCTGGTCCTGAAGCTTTCTTT
. TRBJ2-1 TRBV5-1 TRBD2 CASSRLAGPTYNEQFF TGCGCCAGCAGCAGGCTAGCGGGCCCTACGTACAATGAGCAGTTCTTC
. TRBJ1-1 TRBV19 . CASSIDLDREAFF TGTGCCAGTAGTATAGATCTCGACAGGGAAGCTTTCTTT
. TRBJ1-1 TRBV24-1 . CATSASLNTEAFF TGTGCCACCAGTGCCAGCTTGAACACTGAAGCTTTCTTT
. TRBJ1-1 TRBV6-5 . CASSYGGGQNTEAFF TGTGCCAGCAGCTACGGGGGGGGGCAGAACACTGAAGCTTTCTTT
. TRBJ2-5 TRBV5-1 . CASSLDGPSETQYF TGCGCCAGCAGCTTGGACGGACCCTCGGAGACCCAGTACTTC
. TRBJ1-2 TRBV6-5 TRBD1 CASSYSTGVGYTF TGTGCCAGCAGTTACTCGACAGGGGTCGGCTACACCTTC
. TRBJ1-5 TRBV2 TRBD1 CASSVWGQGPGGAQHF TGTGCCAGCAGTGTCTGGGGACAGGGCCCAGGCGGGGCCCAGCATTTT
. TRBJ1-1 TRBV6-1 . CASSEEVNTEAFF TGTGCCAGCAGTGAAGAAGTGAACACTGAAGCTTTCTTT
. TRBJ1-4 TRBV16 . CASSTAATNEKLFF TGTGCCAGCAGCACAGCTGCAACTAATGAAAAACTGTTTTTT
. TRBJ2-7 TRBV5-1 TRBD2 CASSTSGRGYEQYF TGCGCCAGCAGCACTAGCGGGAGGGGTTACGAGCAGTACTTC
. TRBJ1-2 TRBV18 . CASSPYTPNYGYTF TGTGCCAGCTCACCATATACACCTAACTATGGCTACACCTTC
. TRBJ2-7 TRBV5-4 . CASSLALSQGGSYEQYF TGTGCCAGCAGCTTGGCCCTGTCCCAAGGGGGATCCTACGAGCAGTACTTC
. TRBJ2-2 TRBV6-5 TRBD1 CASSNLQGDTGELFF TGTGCCAGCAGTAATTTACAGGGGGACACCGGGGAGCTGTTTTTT
. TRBJ2-5 TRBV4-1 TRBD2 CASSQGVAGWAETQYF TGCGCCAGCAGCCAAGGGGTAGCGGGATGGGCAGAGACCCAGTACTTC
. TRBJ1-2 TRBV5-1 TRBD1 CASTRTGSDYGYTF TGCGCCAGCACCCGGACAGGGTCTGACTATGGCTACACCTTC
. TRBJ2-7 TRBV6-5 TRBD2 CASSLAARHEQYF TGTGCCAGCAGTCTAGCGGCGAGGCACGAGCAGTACTTC
. TRBJ1-5 TRBV6-2/TRBV6-3 . CASTPRGRKGQPQHF TGTGCCAGCACCCCCCGGGGGAGGAAGGGTCAGCCCCAGCATTTT
. TRBJ1-2 TRBV2 . CASSENYGYTF TGTGCCAGCAGTGAAAACTATGGCTACACCTTC
. TRBJ1-1 TRBV3-1/TRBV3-2 . CASSHSLGGGTEAFF TGTGCCAGCAGCCATTCCCTTGGGGGCGGGACTGAAGCTTTCTTT
. TRBJ2-7 TRBV4-1 TRBD2 CASSHEPQLAGGRYEQYF TGCGCCAGCAGCCACGAACCCCAGCTAGCGGGAGGCAGGTACGAGCAGTACTTC
. TRBJ2-7 TRBV3-1/TRBV3-2 . CASSQEGTSSYEQYF TGTGCCAGCAGCCAAGAGGGCACGAGCTCCTACGAGCAGTACTTC
. TRBJ2-6 TRBV19 TRBD1 CATEAGQDRGFPGANVLTF TGTGCCACCGAGGCGGGACAGGACAGGGGATTCCCTGGGGCCAACGTCCTGACTTTC
. TRBJ1-5 TRBV15 . CATSRGGEIFQPQHF TGTGCCACCAGCAGAGGAGGGGAGATTTTTCAGCCCCAGCATTTT
. TRBJ1-1 TRBV4-1 TRBD1 CASSQSPTGSGTEAFF TGCGCCAGCAGCCAATCTCCGACAGGGTCAGGAACTGAAGCTTTCTTT
. TRBJ1-5 TRBV6-5 . CASSYKGSGQPQHF TGTGCCAGCAGTTACAAGGGTAGTGGCCAGCCCCAGCATTTT
once TRBJ1-2 TRBV4-2 . CASTPGTTPNYGYTF TGTGCCAGCACCCCAGGGACAACTCCTAACTATGGCTACACCTTC
. TRBJ1-4 TRBV5-1 TRBD1 CASSPRQGTNEKLFF TGCGCCAGCAGCCCCCGACAGGGGACTAATGAAAAACTGTTTTTT
. TRBJ1-5 TRBV7-9 TRBD1 CASSDRGDSNQPQHF TGTGCCAGCAGCGACAGGGGGGATAGCAATCAGCCCCAGCATTTT
. TRBJ1-3 TRBV4-1 . CASSHGTGNTIYF TGCGCCAGCAGCCATGGAACGGGAAACACCATATATTTT
. TRBJ2-5 TRBV10-3 . CAISGTGETQYF TGTGCCATCAGTGGGACGGGGGAGACCCAGTACTTC
. TRBJ2-7 TRBV19 . CASSIGGLSYEQYF TGTGCCAGTAGTATTGGCGGACTTTCCTACGAGCAGTACTTC
. TRBJ1-5 TRBV19 TRBD1 CASSTQTGNQPQHF TGTGCCAGTAGTACCCAGACAGGGAATCAGCCCCAGCATTTT
few TRBJ2-7 TRBV2 TRBD1 CASGTGTGVAEQYF TGTGCCAGCGGAACCGGGACAGGGGTTGCCGAGCAGTACTTC
few TRBJ1-2 TRBV6-4 . CASSRAPLLGTWGYTF TGTGCCAGCAGTCGGGCTCCCCTCCTGGGGACATGGGGCTACACCTTC
. TRBJ1-1 TRBV11-3 . CASSLEGRNTEAFF TGTGCCAGCAGCTTAGAGGGAAGGAACACTGAAGCTTTCTTT
. TRBJ2-7 TRBV30 . CAWTLGGLTYEQYF TGTGCCTGGACCCTAGGTGGGCTAACCTACGAGCAGTACTTC
. TRBJ2-7 TRBV6-5 . CASNGPSSYEQYF TGTGCCAGCAACGGGCCGAGCTCCTACGAGCAGTACTTC
. TRBJ1-4 TRBV25-1 . CASSESPGAVEKLFF TGTGCCAGCAGTGAATCGCCGGGGGCGGTTGAAAAACTGTTTTTT
. TRBJ1-2 TRBV19 . CASDQDRRGYTF TGTGCCAGTGATCAAGACAGACGTGGCTACACCTTC